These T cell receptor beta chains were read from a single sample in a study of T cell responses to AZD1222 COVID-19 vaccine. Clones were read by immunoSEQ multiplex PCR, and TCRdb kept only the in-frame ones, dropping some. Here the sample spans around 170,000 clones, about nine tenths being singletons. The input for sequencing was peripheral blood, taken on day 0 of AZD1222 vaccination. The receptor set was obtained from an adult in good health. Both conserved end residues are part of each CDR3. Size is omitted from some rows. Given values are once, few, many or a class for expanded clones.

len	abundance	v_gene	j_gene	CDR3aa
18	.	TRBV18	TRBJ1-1	CASSPNYGRALADTEAFF
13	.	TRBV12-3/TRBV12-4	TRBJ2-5	CASSPGTSETQYF
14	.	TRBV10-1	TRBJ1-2	CASGIGQTTAGYTF
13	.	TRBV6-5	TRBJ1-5	CASRRTENQPQHF
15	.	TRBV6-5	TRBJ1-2	CASINSPGQGTGYTF
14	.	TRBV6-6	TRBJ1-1	CASTPRGLHNEAFF
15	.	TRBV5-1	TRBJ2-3	CASSTSGGYTDTQYF
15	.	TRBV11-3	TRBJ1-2	CASSSIYGANYGYTF
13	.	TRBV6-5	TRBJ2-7	CASRGTISYEQYF
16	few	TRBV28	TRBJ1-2	CASSPLRWGSSYGYTF
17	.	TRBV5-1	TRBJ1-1	CASSREGGLDLNTEAFF
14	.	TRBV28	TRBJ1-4	CASSLRTGGEKLFF
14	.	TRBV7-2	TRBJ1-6	CASSLGGSGPPLHF
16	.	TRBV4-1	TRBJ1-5	CASSQGDWELGQPQHF
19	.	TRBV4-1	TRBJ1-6	CASSQDRARSNSYNSPLHF
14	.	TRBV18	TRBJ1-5	CASSPRETAQPQHF
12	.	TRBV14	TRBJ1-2	CASSGQGMGYTF
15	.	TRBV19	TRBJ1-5	CASSIAPTGSQPQHF
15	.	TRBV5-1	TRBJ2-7	CASSLLTSGSYEQYF
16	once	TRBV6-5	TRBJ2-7	CASSYYPLTGAGEQYF
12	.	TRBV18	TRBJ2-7	CASSPSHYEQYF
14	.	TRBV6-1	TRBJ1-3	CASSEGGLKNTIYF
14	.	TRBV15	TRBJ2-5	CATSRVRGGETQYF
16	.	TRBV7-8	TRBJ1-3	CASRAETGPLGNTIYF
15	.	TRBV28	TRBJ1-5	CASTGDRLNNQPQHF